Listed here are 4 T cell receptor beta chains from one sample, sequenced in a study of beta chain features in type 1 diabetes. The isolated RNA, all of it, was reverse transcribed, so expressed TCRB transcripts were what got sequenced. Clones were sequenced by immunoSEQ multiplex PCR, and TCRdb holds only the in-frame ones, with some missing. Among around 290,000 clones listed, about 7.8% were seen once. Input material: central memory CD4+ T cells from blood. These TCRs come from a woman aged 18-29 years in good health.

The genes are TRBV7-2 and TRBJ1-1; D possibly corresponds to TRBD1 (5 bases). This CDR3 has 13 residues. Looked up from germline, CDR1 is SGHTA and CDR2 is FQGNSA. Trimming stripped 5 bases from V and 3 bases from J, with 10 bases between. CDR3 bases: TGTGCCAGCAGCCAGGAGGGGTACACTGAAGCTTTCTTT. Translating it yields CASSQEGYTEAFF.

This clone has ten or more counts. CDR3 amino acids: CSVLRAGGPYSYNEQFF. In DNA form, the CDR3 reads TGCAGCGTGCTCAGGGCAGGGGGACCCTACTCCTACAATGAGCAGTTCTTC. The chain combines TRBV29-1 with TRBJ2-1; 7 nucleotides agree with TRBD1. V shed 6 bases, J shed 0 bases, and the junction held 14 bases outside the gene matches. Germline V gene data show CDR1 as SQVTM and CDR2 as ANQGSEA. The CDR3 extends over 17 amino acids.

This clone was seen a few times. V is TRBV11-2 and J is TRBJ2-1; 14 nucleotides line up with TRBD2. Germline V gene sequence: CDR1 SGHAT, CDR2 FQNNGV. The V gene end was trimmed by 4 bases and the J gene end by 4 bases; junction bases not matched to a gene: 12. The CDR3 consists of 19 residues. CDR3 sequence (DNA): TGTGCCAGCAGCTCCCCTCGGACTAGCGGGAGGATTTCTTACAATGAGCAGTTCTTC. Its translation: CASSSPRTSGRISYNEQFF.

This clone came up a few times. This chain links TRBV7-2 with TRBJ2-3, with D hard to call. V was clipped by 5 bases and J by 3 bases, with 12 bases between them. CDR3 length equals 14 residues. CDR1 SGHTA and CDR2 FQGNSA come from the germline V gene. The CDR3, as DNA: TGTGCCAGCAGCCAAGACTTCGGGACAGATACGCAGTATTTT. Residues: CASSQDFGTDTQYF.